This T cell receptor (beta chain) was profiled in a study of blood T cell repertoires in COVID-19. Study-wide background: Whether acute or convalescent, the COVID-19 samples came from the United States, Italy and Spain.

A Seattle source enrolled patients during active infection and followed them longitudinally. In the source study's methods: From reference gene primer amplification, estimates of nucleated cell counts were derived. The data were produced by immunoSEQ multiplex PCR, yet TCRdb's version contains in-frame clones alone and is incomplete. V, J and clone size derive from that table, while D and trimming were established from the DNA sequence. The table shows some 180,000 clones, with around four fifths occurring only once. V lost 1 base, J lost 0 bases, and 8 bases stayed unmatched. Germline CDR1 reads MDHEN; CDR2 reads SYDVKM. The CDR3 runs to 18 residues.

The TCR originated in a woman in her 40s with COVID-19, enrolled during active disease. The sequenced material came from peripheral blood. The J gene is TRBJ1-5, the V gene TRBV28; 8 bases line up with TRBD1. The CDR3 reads CASSLFGQGVYSNQPQHF. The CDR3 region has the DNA TGTGCCAGCAGTTTATTTGGACAGGGCGTATATAGCAATCAGCCCCAGCATTTT.